This T cell receptor (beta chain) was sequenced during a study of cytomegalovirus exposure and HLA in healthy donors. Primers included in the PCR were 60 Vbeta and 13 Jbeta primers. Method: immunoSEQ multiplex PCR; TCRdb's copy keeps in-frame clones and lacks some. The sample yields 150,000 to 200,000 clones, 70% to 80% seen once. This CDR3 spans 10 amino acids. Trimming cost V 4 bases and J 9 bases, with 9 bases left between them. Germline V gene sequence: CDR1 DFQATT, CDR2 SNEGSKA (reference sequence). This chain uses TRBV20-1 with TRBJ1-1; a possible D gene is TRBD1 (6 bases). The sequenced sample consisted of PBMCs. This TCR derives from a man between 18 and 29 years old in good health and CMV-seropositive. The CDR3 DNA sequence: TGCAGTGCTATACAGGGTAAAGCTTTCTTT. It is translated as CSAIQGKAFF.